These 29 T cell receptor beta chains came from one sample sequenced in a study of human T cells and chemical hapten exposure. TCRdb re-analysed the RACE reads in MiXCR, keeping a single row per CDR3 protein. The profile shows some 400,000 distinct CDR3 sequences, roughly 5.3% of them singletons. Time point indicated: pre-sensitization, week 0. Indicated treatment: therapeutic diphenylcyclopropenone sensitization with weekly scalp DPC. The specimen comprised whole blood, sampled in connection with sensitization to the hapten diphenylcyclopropenone (DPC). All receptors come from a woman aged 45-65 years with alopecia areata. Some clones in this sample may be carry-over from other donors' samples.

V and J are TRBV29-1 and TRBJ1-2; maybe TRBD1 (6 bases). Germline V CDR1 and CDR2: SQVTM, ANQGSEA. Trimming removed 7 bases from V and 5 bases from J, with 14 bases in between. CDR3 length equals 12 residues. For the CDR3, the DNA is TGCAGCGGGCTACAGGGCGGGTATGGCTACACCTTC. This encodes CSGLQGGYGYTF.

This clonotype was seen at least ten times. As DNA, the CDR3 is TGTGCCAGCAGGTTAACTAGCGGCACAGATACGCAGTATTTT. This sequence encodes CASRLTSGTDTQYF. The chain recombines TRBV7-8 with TRBJ2-3, with TRBD2 matching over 7 bases. The CDR3 has 14 residues. CDR1 and CDR2 from the germline V gene are SGHVS and FQNEAQ. Trimming cost V 6 bases and J 1 base; bases outside gene matches: 4.

In this sample, this clonotype turned up many times. CDR3 nucleotide sequence: TGTGCCAGCAGCTGGACAGCTAGCTCTGGGGCCAACGTCCTGACTTTC. Its translation: CASSWTASSGANVLTF. This chain joins TRBV7-9 and TRBJ2-6, with D perhaps TRBD1 (6 bases). Germline V gives CDR1 SEHNR, CDR2 FQNEAQ (reference sequence). The ends were cut back, 4 bases at V and 0 bases at J, with 10 bases in the middle. CDR3 length equals 16 residues.

This clonotype appeared many times. The chain links TRBV18 to TRBJ1-5; D ambiguous. Deletions cut 4 bases from V and 3 bases from J, with 13 bases between. The germline CDR1 and CDR2 sequences are KGHSH and LQKENI. The CDR3 covers 15 residues. The CDR3 is CASSQLFIPNQPQHF. The CDR3 DNA sequence: TGTGCCAGCTCACAACTTTTCATCCCCAATCAGCCCCAGCATTTT.

There are many counts of this clonotype. The chain combines TRBV7-8 with TRBJ2-6; D may be TRBD2 (6 bases). The CDR3 extends over 15 amino acids. CDR1 and CDR2 (germline): SGHVS, FQNEAQ. V dropped 4 bases and J dropped 2 bases, with 9 bases sitting between them. DNA for the CDR3: TGTGCCAGCAGCTACGGGGGAGCTGGGGCCAACGTCCTGACTTTC. Translated: CASSYGGAGANVLTF.

The chain combines TRBV19 with TRBJ1-2; D may be TRBD1 (6 bases). The CDR3 runs 13 residues. From germline, CDR1 is LNHDA and CDR2 SQIVND (reference sequence). The ends were cut back, 7 bases at V and 6 bases at J, with 15 bases in the middle. CDR3 coding DNA: TGTGCCAGTACCCCAAATAACAGGGATGGCTACACCTTC. As protein: CASTPNNRDGYTF.

This clonotype showed up many times. The chain carries TRBV27 and TRBJ2-7; TRBD1 is a possible D gene (6 bases). The CDR3 has 15 amino acids. The V end lost 4 bases, the J end lost 1 base, and 14 bases lay between the germline ends. The germline CDR1 and CDR2 sequences are MNHEY and SMNVEV (reference sequence). CDR3 DNA: TGTGCCAGCAGTTACTCCGGGACACCTTCCTACGAGCAGTACTTC. Protein sequence: CASSYSGTPSYEQYF.

This clonotype was detected a few times. V usage is TRBV7-9 and J usage is TRBJ2-5; D unclear. V lost 5 bases and J 2 bases, leaving 12 bases between the germline ends. Germline V lookup: CDR1 SEHNR, CDR2 FQNEAQ (reference sequence). This CDR3 has 14 amino acids. CDR3 region: CASSPEWRQETQYF. The CDR3 DNA reads TGTGCCAGCAGCCCGGAATGGCGGCAAGAGACCCAGTACTTC.

The rearrangement joins TRBV29-1 to TRBJ1-3; D gene unclear. V shed 5 bases and J shed 0 bases, with 14 bases lying between them. Per germline, CDR1 SQVTM and CDR2 ANQGSEA. The length of the CDR3 is 15 residues. This CDR3 is CSVSGQATSGNTIYF. CDR3 in DNA: TGCAGCGTTTCCGGGCAGGCCACCTCTGGAAACACCATATATTTT. Based on the CDR3 plus reference TRBV29-1 and TRBJ1-3, the full variable domain is SAVISQKPSRDICQRGTSLTIQCQVDSQVTMMFWYRQQPGQSLTLIATANQGSEATYESGFVIDKFPISRPNLTFSTLTVSNMSPEDSSIYLCSVSGQATSGNTIYFGEGSWLTVV.

This clonotype was seen many times. The chain links TRBV7-8 to TRBJ2-3, with a tentative D call TRBD2 (6 bases). CDR1 and CDR2 (germline): SGHVS, FQNEAQ. V lost 6 bases and J lost 0, with 13 bases in between. CDR3 size: 15 residues. CDR3 DNA sequence: TGTGCCAGCAGAAATCGGGGGTCTAGCACAGATACGCAGTATTTT. Its translation: CASRNRGSSTDTQYF. The complete variable domain, with remaining parts taken from reference TRBV7-8 and TRBJ2-3, reads GAGVSQSPRYKVAKRGQDVALRCDPISGHVSLFWYQQALGQGPEFLTYFQNEAQLDKSGLPSDRFFAERPEGSVSTLKIQRTQQEDSAVYLCASRNRGSSTDTQYFGPGTRLTVL.

This clonotype was observed a handful of times. The J gene is TRBJ2-1, the V gene TRBV29-1; the D gene is possibly TRBD1 (5 bases). CDR3 length equals 15 residues. CDR1 and CDR2 (germline): SQVTM, ANQGSEA. V was cut by 7 bases and J by 0 bases, with 16 bases left in between. The CDR3 DNA is TGCAGCGCCCCGACAGTGCCCCTCTCCTACAATGAGCAGTTCTTC. This translates into CSAPTVPLSYNEQFF.

In this sample, this clonotype turned up a few times. V gene TRBV30 combines with J gene TRBJ2-7; unclear D gene. This CDR3 region has 13 residues. CDR1 and CDR2 (germline): GTSNPN, SVGIG (reference sequence). V gave up 1 base and J gave up 0 bases, with 7 bases separating them. CDR3: CAWSGQPSYEQYF. The DNA of the CDR3 is TGTGCCTGGAGTGGACAACCCTCCTACGAGCAGTACTTC.

This clonotype has a count of ten or more. The J gene is TRBJ2-7, the V gene TRBV28; TRBD1 aligns across 10 bases. The CDR3 is made up of 12 amino acids. Germline lookup yields CDR1 MDHEN and CDR2 SYDVKM. V was pared by 8 bases and J by 6 bases, with 4 bases of the junction left unmatched. The CDR3 sequence: CASSTGGSEQYF. The CDR3 DNA is TGTGCCAGCTCGACAGGGGGCTCCGAGCAGTACTTC.

This clonotype was recorded a few times. The chain carries TRBV7-2 and TRBJ2-3; 7 bases agree with TRBD2. V lost 6 bases and J lost 0; bases outside the gene matches: 3. Germline V CDR1 and CDR2: SGHTA, FQGNSA. The length of the CDR3 is 14 residues. The CDR3 loop is CASRQAGSTDTQYF. CDR3 nucleotides: TGTGCCAGCAGGCAAGCGGGAAGCACAGATACGCAGTATTTT.

This clonotype showed up many times. V usage is TRBV4-2 and J usage is TRBJ2-7; 7 bases agree with TRBD2. Germline lookup yields CDR1 LGHNA and CDR2 YNFKEQ. V was clipped by 2 bases and J by 2 bases; unmatched bases: 3. There are 14 residues in the CDR3. This CDR3 reads CASSQSGTTYEQYF. In nucleotides, the CDR3 is TGTGCCAGCAGCCAAAGCGGGACGACCTACGAGCAGTACTTC.

The chain employs TRBV7-8 and TRBJ2-5, with 7 bases matching TRBD2. The CDR3 consists of 16 residues. Germline CDR1 reads SGHVS; CDR2 reads FQNEAQ. V was clipped by 5 bases and J by 5 bases; unmatched bases: 14. The CDR3 DNA reads TGTGCCAGCAGCCCGAGGATGCGGGAGCGGTGGGAGACCCAGTACTTC. Protein: CASSPRMRERWETQYF.

This clonotype was detected only a few times. This chain connects TRBV5-1 to TRBJ2-1, with 12 bases matching TRBD1. The J segment lost 7 bases and the V segment lost 0 bases, leaving 5 bases of the junction unmatched. Looked up from germline, CDR1 is SGHRS and CDR2 is YFSETQ. The CDR3 has 16 residues. CDR3 residues: CASSLVGTGGRNEQFF. For the CDR3, the DNA is TGCGCCAGCAGCTTGGTTGGGACAGGGGGCAGGAATGAGCAGTTCTTC.

This clonotype has ten or more counts. The chain employs TRBV6-4 and TRBJ2-3; D perhaps matches TRBD2 (6 bases). Germline assignment: CDR1 MRHNA and CDR2 SNTAGT. Trimming shortened V by 8 bases and J by 2 bases, and 11 bases separated the two germline ends. The CDR3 spans 13 residues. The CDR3 reads CASGAGHTDTQYF. The CDR3 DNA reads TGTGCCAGCGGAGCGGGCCACACAGATACGCAGTATTTT.

This clonotype was observed a few times. This chain uses TRBV12-3 or TRBV12-4 with TRBJ2-7; the match to TRBD2 covers 8 bases. This CDR3 spans 15 amino acids. The J segment lost 3 bases and the V segment lost 5 bases, leaving 9 bases of the junction unmatched. The CDR3 reads CASSIPNSGDYEQYF. Here the CDR3 DNA reads TGTGCCAGCAGTATCCCGAATAGCGGGGACTACGAGCAGTACTTC.

This clonotype occurred many times. This chain uses TRBV13 with TRBJ2-7; tentative D call: TRBD2 (6 bases). Trimming pared 3 bases from V and 0 bases from J, leaving 9 bases between. CDR3 length: 14 amino acids. Germline assignment: CDR1 PRHDT and CDR2 FYEKMQ (reference sequence). The CDR3 DNA is TGTGCCAGCAGCTTCAGCGGGTACTCCTACGAGCAGTACTTC. Residues: CASSFSGYSYEQYF.

The rearrangement links TRBV21-1 to TRBJ2-7; the DNA was not used to check the table's D call, TRBD1. TRBV21-1 is a listed pseudogene. The CDR3 is made up of 14 amino acids. CDR3 bases: TGTGCCAGCAGCAAAGGACAGTCTGCCTACGAGCAGTACTTC. Protein sequence: CASSKGQSAYEQYF.

This clonotype was recorded many times. The chain recombines TRBV28 with TRBJ2-1; 14 nucleotides line up with TRBD2. V lost 5 bases, J lost 6 bases, and 3 bases stayed unmatched. Germline V CDR1 and CDR2: MDHEN, SYDVKM. The CDR3 is 15 amino acids. The CDR3 DNA follows: TGTGCCAGCAGTCCCGGACTAGCGGGAGGCAATGAGCAGTTCTTC. Translated: CASSPGLAGGNEQFF. Together with reference TRBV28 and TRBJ2-1, the CDR3 gives the full variable domain: DVKVTQSSRYLVKRTGEKVFLECVQDMDHENMFWYRQDPGLGLRLIYFSYDVKMKEKGDIPEGYSVSREKKERFSLILESASTNQTSMYLCASSPGLAGGNEQFFGPGTRLTVL.

The genes are TRBV10-3 and TRBJ2-5, with 8 bases lining up with TRBD2. Germline CDR1 reads ENHRY; CDR2 reads SYGVKD. This CDR3 region has 17 residues. The ends lost 4 bases at V and 5 bases at J; junction bases unmatched: 15. The DNA of the CDR3 is TGTGCCATCAGTGCCCTGGGAGCGGGGGCCCCACAGGAGACCCAGTACTTC. Protein product: CAISALGAGAPQETQYF.

This clonotype was seen a few times. V and J are TRBV28 and TRBJ2-4; D ambiguous. With 6 bases removed from V and 0 bases from J, the gap between germline ends came to 9 bases. Germline-derived CDR1 and CDR2 are MDHEN and SYDVKM. CDR3 size: 14 residues. The CDR3: CASRPGVAKNIQYF. CDR3 nucleotide sequence: TGTGCCAGCAGGCCTGGGGTAGCCAAAAACATTCAGTACTTC.

This clonotype was detected ten times or more. The CDR3 loop reads CASSPGLAGGPDNEQFF. CDR3 nucleotides: TGTGCCAGCAGCCCGGGACTAGCGGGGGGGCCAGATAATGAGCAGTTCTTC. The chain has TRBV3-1 and TRBJ2-1; 16 nucleotides align to TRBD2. Germline CDR1 is LGHDT and CDR2 is YNNKEL (reference sequence). The V segment lost 4 bases and the J segment 7 bases; nucleotides outside the gene matches: 7. The length of the CDR3 is 17 residues.

In nucleotides, the CDR3 is TGCAGCGTATCACAGGGTAGGACTGAAGCTTTCTTT. This codes for CSVSQGRTEAFF. This sequence joins TRBV29-1 and TRBJ1-1; perhaps TRBD1 as D (6 bases). CDR3 length equals 12 residues. CDR1 is SQVTM, CDR2 ANQGSEA, per germline. V lost 6 bases, J lost 5 bases, and 13 bases lay in between.

This clonotype showed up many times. This CDR3 is CASSVSGEHNEQYF. The CDR3 region has the DNA TGTGCCAGCAGCGTAAGTGGTGAGCATAACGAGCAGTACTTC. The chain uses TRBV9 and TRBJ2-7; D gene unclear. This CDR3 is built from 14 residues. The germline gives CDR1 SGDLS, CDR2 YYNGEE. V lost 1 base and J 5 bases, leaving 13 bases between the germline ends.

This clonotype was recorded at least ten times. The V call is TRBV11-2, the J call TRBJ1-1; perhaps TRBD1 as D (5 bases). CDR1 is SGHAT and CDR2 is FQNNGV in the germline V gene. The V and J ends lost 1 base and 3 bases respectively, with 9 bases between them. The CDR3 loop spans 14 amino acids. CDR3 DNA sequence: TGTGCCAGCAGCTTAGCGGGGGGGGACACTGAAGCTTTCTTT. It yields the protein CASSLAGGDTEAFF.

This clonotype turned up a few times. The chain uses TRBV6-6 and TRBJ1-1, with 7 bases matching TRBD1. V lost 6 bases, J lost 4 bases, and 5 bases stayed unmatched. Germline CDR1 reads MNHNY; CDR2 reads SVGAGI (reference sequence). The CDR3 runs 13 residues. Written as DNA, the CDR3 is TGTGCCAGCAGAGGACAGGAGTTCACTGAAGCTTTCTTT. Its translation is CASRGQEFTEAFF.